The rows below give T cell receptor beta chains drawn from one sample of a study of CD4 T cells in relation to SARS-CoV-2 and coronaviruses. TCRdb keeps only in-frame clones here, not all; method: immunoSEQ multiplex PCR. The sample records about 16,000 clones, around four fifths being singletons. No antigen has been assigned to these receptors. Sequencing was done on a sample of CD4+ T cells from PBMCs, cultured in vitro. Every receptor here comes from a human donor in good health. Both conserved end residues are part of each CDR3. Each record gives: V gene, CDR3 length, clone size, D gene, J gene, CDR3 protein, CDR3 DNA. D genes are given only for firm matches. Size tells how often a clone was seen (once, few, many) or the class of an expanded clone, and some rows leave it out.

V: TRBV7-3; length: 13; size: .; D: .; J: TRBJ1-5; CDR3: CASSRDGDQPQHF; DNA: TGTGCCAGCAGCCGGGACGGGGATCAGCCCCAGCATTTT
V: TRBV19; length: 13; size: .; D: .; J: TRBJ2-7; CDR3: CASSDGGPYEQYF; DNA: TGTGCCAGTAGTGATGGGGGTCCTTACGAGCAGTACTTC
V: TRBV11-3; length: 13; size: once; D: .; J: TRBJ2-5; CDR3: CASSLGQGETQYF; DNA: TGTGCCAGCAGCTTAGGTCAGGGAGAGACCCAGTACTTC
V: TRBV5-1; length: 16; size: .; D: TRBD1; J: TRBJ2-3; CDR3: CASSQNGQGGSDTQYF; DNA: TGCGCCAGCAGCCAAAACGGACAGGGGGGATCAGATACGCAGTATTTT
V: TRBV7-9; length: 17; size: .; D: TRBD1; J: TRBJ1-3; CDR3: CASSQGQGARAGNTIYF; DNA: TGTGCCAGCAGCCAGGGACAGGGGGCGAGGGCTGGAAACACCATATATTTT
V: TRBV28; length: 12; size: .; D: .; J: TRBJ1-1; CDR3: CASSAPAGAAFF; DNA: TGTGCCAGCAGCGCACCTGCGGGGGCAGCTTTCTTT
V: TRBV6-5; length: 14; size: .; D: TRBD1; J: TRBJ1-2; CDR3: CASRAQGAGYGYTF; DNA: TGTGCCAGCAGAGCACAGGGGGCAGGCTATGGCTACACCTTC
V: TRBV28; length: 15; size: once; D: .; J: TRBJ1-2; CDR3: CASNQLGRGDYGYTF; DNA: TGTGCCAGCAACCAACTGGGGAGGGGGGACTATGGCTACACCTTC
V: TRBV3-1/TRBV3-2; length: 11; size: few; D: .; J: TRBJ1-2; CDR3: CASSQGYGYTF; DNA: TGTGCCAGCAGCCAGGGCTATGGCTACACCTTC
V: TRBV5-1; length: 14; size: .; D: .; J: TRBJ1-2; CDR3: CASSLEEGSYGYTF; DNA: TGCGCCAGCAGCTTGGAGGAGGGCTCCTATGGCTACACCTTC